The T cell receptor (beta chain) under discussion was sequenced for a study of T cells in Graves' hyperthyroidism and ophthalmopathy. Germline-derived CDR1 and CDR2 are GTSNPN and SVGIG (reference sequence). The CDR3 extends over 14 amino acids. V lost 3 bases and J lost 0, with 11 bases in between. TCR beta CDR3 sequences were amplified from RNA transcripts. TCR CDR3 underwent first-round RT-PCR with the HTBI primer set. TCRdb reprocessed the multiplex PCR reads via MiXCR and lists one record per CDR3 protein. The table lists 350,000 or so distinct CDR3 sequences, 15% to 20% of them singletons. Input material: blood. V gene TRBV30 combines with J gene TRBJ2-5; TRBD1 is a possible D gene (6 bases). The TCR comes from a woman in her forties with Graves' ophthalmopathy. The CDR3: CAWRAWTDQETQYF. In DNA, the CDR3 is TGTGCCTGGAGAGCCTGGACAGACCAAGAGACCCAGTACTTC.